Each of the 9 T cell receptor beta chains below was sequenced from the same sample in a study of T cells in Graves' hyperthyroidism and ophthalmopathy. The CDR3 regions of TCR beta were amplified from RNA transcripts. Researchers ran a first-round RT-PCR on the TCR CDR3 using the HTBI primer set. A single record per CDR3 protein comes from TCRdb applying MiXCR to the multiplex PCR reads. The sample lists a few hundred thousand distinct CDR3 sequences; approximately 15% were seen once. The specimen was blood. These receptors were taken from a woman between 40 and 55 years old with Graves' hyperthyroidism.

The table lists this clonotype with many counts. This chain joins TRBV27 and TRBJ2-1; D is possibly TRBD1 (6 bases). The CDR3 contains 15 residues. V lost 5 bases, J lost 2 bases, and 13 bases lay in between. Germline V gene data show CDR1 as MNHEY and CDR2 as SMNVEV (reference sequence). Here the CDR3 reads CASSLDSSAYNEQFF. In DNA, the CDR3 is TGTGCCAGCAGTCTGGACAGCTCGGCCTACAATGAGCAGTTCTTC.

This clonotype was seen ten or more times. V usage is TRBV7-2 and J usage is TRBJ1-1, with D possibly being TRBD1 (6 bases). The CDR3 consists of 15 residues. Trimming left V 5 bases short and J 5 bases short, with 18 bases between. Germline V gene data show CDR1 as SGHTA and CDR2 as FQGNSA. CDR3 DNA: TGTGCCAGCAGCCGAATAGAGTACAGGGTTACTGAAGCTTTCTTT. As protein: CASSRIEYRVTEAFF.

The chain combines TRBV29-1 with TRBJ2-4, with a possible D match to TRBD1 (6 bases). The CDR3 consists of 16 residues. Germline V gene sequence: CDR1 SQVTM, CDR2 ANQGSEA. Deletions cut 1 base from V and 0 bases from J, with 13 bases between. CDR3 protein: CSVEAMDSPAKNIQYF. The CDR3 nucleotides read TGCAGCGTTGAAGCGATGGACAGCCCAGCCAAAAACATTCAGTACTTC.

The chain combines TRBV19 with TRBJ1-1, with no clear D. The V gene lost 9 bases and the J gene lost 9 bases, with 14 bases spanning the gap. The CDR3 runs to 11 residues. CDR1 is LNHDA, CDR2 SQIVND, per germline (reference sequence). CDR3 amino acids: CASLEAHQAFF. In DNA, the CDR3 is TGTGCCAGCCTTGAGGCACATCAAGCTTTCTTT.

The CDR3 coding sequence is TGTGCCAGCACAGGACAGACTAGCGGGACCTTCTACGAGCAGTACTTC. Amino acid sequence: CASTGQTSGTFYEQYF. The chain combines TRBV2 with TRBJ2-7; 11 bases are a match to TRBD2. There are 16 residues in the CDR3. The V segment lost 7 bases and the J segment 3 bases; nucleotides outside the gene matches: 11. In germline, CDR1 is SNHLY, CDR2 FYNNEI.

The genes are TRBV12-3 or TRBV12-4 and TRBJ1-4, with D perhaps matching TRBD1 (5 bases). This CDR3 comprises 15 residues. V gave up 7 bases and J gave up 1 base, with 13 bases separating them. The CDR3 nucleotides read TGTGCCAGCACCCTAGTGGGGCTAACTAATGAAAAACTGTTTTTT. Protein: CASTLVGLTNEKLFF.

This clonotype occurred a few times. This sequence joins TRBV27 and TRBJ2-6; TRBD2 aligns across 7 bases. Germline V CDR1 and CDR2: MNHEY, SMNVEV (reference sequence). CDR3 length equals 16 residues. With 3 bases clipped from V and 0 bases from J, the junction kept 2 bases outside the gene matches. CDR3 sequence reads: CASSFRDYSGANVLTF. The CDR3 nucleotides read TGTGCCAGCAGTTTCCGGGACTACTCTGGGGCCAACGTCCTGACTTTC.

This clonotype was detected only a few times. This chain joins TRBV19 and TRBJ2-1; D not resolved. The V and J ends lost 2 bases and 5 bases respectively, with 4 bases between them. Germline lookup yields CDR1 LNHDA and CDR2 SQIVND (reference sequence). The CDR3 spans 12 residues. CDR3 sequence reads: CASSISNNEQFF. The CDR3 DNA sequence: TGTGCCAGTAGTATAAGTAACAATGAGCAGTTCTTC.

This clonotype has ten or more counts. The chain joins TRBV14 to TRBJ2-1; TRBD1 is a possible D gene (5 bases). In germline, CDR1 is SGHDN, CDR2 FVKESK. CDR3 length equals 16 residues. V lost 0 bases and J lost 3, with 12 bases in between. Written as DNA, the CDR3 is TGTGCCAGCAGCCAAGACAGGGCCCTGGACTACAATGAGCAGTTCTTC. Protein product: CASSQDRALDYNEQFF. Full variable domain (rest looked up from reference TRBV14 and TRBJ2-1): EAGVTQFPSHSVIEKGQTVTLRCDPISGHDNLYWYRRVMGKEIKFLLHFVKESKQDESGMPNNRFLAERTGGTYSTLKVQPAELEDSGVYFCASSQDRALDYNEQFFGPGTRLTVL.